This entry features one T cell receptor (beta chain) sequence. Its cognate antigen is unknown. J was trimmed by 8 bases and V by 4 bases; bases with no gene match: 19. CDR1 is SGHTA and CDR2 is FQGNSA in the germline V gene. The CDR3 spans 17 residues. This sample was included in a study of T cells in narcolepsy. General study points: Autoreactive clone sequences were missing from some blood memory CD4+ repertoires. Blood of same and different patients, but not healthy controls, reportedly held recurring autoreactive clonotypes. HCRT-specific and TRIB2-specific autoreactive clonotypes appeared among same-patient CSF and blood CD4+ clonotypes.

TCRdb's table, derived via immunoSEQ multiplex PCR, lists solely in-frame clones and lacks some. The table has about 27,000 clones, 79% seen once. The chain joins TRBV7-2 to TRBJ1-2; TRBD1 matches at 7 bases. Input material: memory (CD45RA-) CD4+ T cells from blood. This TCR was sampled from a human donor in good health. The chain's CDR3 is CASSSQGLVRGLKGYTF. The CDR3 DNA sequence: TGTGCCAGCAGCTCCCAGGGCCTCGTCAGGGGGTTGAAGGGCTACACCTTC.